This T cell receptor beta chain was captured by sequencing in a study of cytomegalovirus exposure and HLA in healthy donors (dated by TCRdb to 2015 to 2018). Regarding the study in general: According to an earlier analysis of 587 of the donors, some 180 million T cells yielded 95 million to 140 million unique TCR beta sequences and about 280 Gb of sequence data. Rather than drawing on any new phenotypic data, the later analysis identified candidate immune exposures from TCR beta sequences and the way those sequences occurred across donors. Roughly 290 gigabases of sequencing data and 75 million to 85 million unique TCR sequences made up an early release that covered over 550 HLA-typed donors. Because of strong linkage in the cohort, five DR-DQ haplotypes were treated as single units for association and clustering. Typing coverage differed by locus: A, B, C, DRB1 and DQB1 were typed in about 620-630 donors, DQA1 in about 560, DPA1 in roughly 590, and DPB1 in 472. High-throughput TCR immunosequencing, statistical association of individual TCRs with disease status, and machine learning were combined to predict cytomegalovirus infection status. In a later analysis, previously published TCR beta repertoires from 500 to 750 donors were re-analyzed and high-resolution HLA genotyping was added so that TCR occurrence patterns could be studied. Of the roughly 400 genotyped donors, about 84% fell in the genetic ancestry cluster associated with self-reported Caucasian donors. Donor age, sex, ethnicity and CMV serostatus were compiled together with the repertoire data. A separate validation cohort of some 130 different subjects was used in addition to the 666-subject first cohort. Class I and class II HLA loci were covered by the typing at four-digit resolution. A later genetic analysis used genome-wide SNP genotypes for about 65% of the 666 donors, treating that subset as a discovery cohort. The study was designed to test whether signatures of past pathogen exposure could be identified by cataloging public T cell receptors. Every repertoire in the discovery cohort had been generated on one and the same sequencing platform. To decide whether each TCR beta V gene segment behaved as functional or pseudogenic, an earlier analysis of approximately 620 of the donors relied on high-throughput TCR beta sequencing. The study used immunosequencing to profile the T cell repertoires of more than 650 subjects and linked those repertoires to cytomegalovirus serostatus. On average, 235,054 unique TCR beta nucleotide sequences were sequenced per donor among 300 to 500 genotyped donors of the cohort, with around 19% of those sequences being non-productive. The paper as a whole reports these results and caveats: The 87-base-pair reads could not distinguish some IMGT-functional V segments, including TRBV6-2 and TRBV6-3, so those segments were excluded. Most TCR sequences were observed very rarely across donors, whereas some public TCRs were present in many individuals. Compared with the approximately 600-donor mean, donors in an Asian-associated ancestry cluster had fewer N-insertions in productive TCRs, according to a later genetic analysis. HLA typing was unavailable for some donors at each locus, so association tests used only the typed subset. The presence/absence analyses assumed that sequencing depth was roughly uniform across donors, and that assumption may not be true. The classifier was reported to diagnose cytomegalovirus status with high specificity and sensitivity in both the original cohort and the validation cohort. According to a later analysis, TCR association rates differed among HLA loci, with DRB1 alleles showing the most associated TCRs and HLA-C alleles showing the fewest. In a later genetic analysis, a missense DCLRE1C variant was associated with V-gene and J-gene trimming of TCR beta chains, and the association was replicated in an independent cohort. In a later analysis, HLA-associated TCR beta chains were found to be more clonally expanded and to have lower generation probabilities than equally common non-associated chains. Assigning TCR associations to individual alleles was difficult when HLA alleles, especially DR and DQ, strongly co-occurred. For the cohort, immune exposure information was limited to CMV serostatus. The cohort was sequenced for TCR beta chains only, and without alpha or paired-chain data the features that could be detected were limited. In a later analysis, most CMV-associated TCR beta chains were found to appear HLA-restricted, with HLA associations seemingly driven largely by CMV exposure. Linkage disequilibrium might explain the correlated functional status among segregating V segments, but an unknown experimental factor could not be excluded. In a later analysis, several top co-occurrence clusters were reported to appear linked to parvovirus B19, influenza, CMV and Epstein-Barr virus. A further reported finding was that TCR beta sequences accurately predicted the HLA-A and HLA-B alleles for most subjects in the first cohort. A total of roughly 160 TCR beta chains were listed by the study as associated with cytomegalovirus. It was suggested by the authors that the approach could potentially be generalized to other disease states and immunological phenotypes. At a false discovery rate of 0.05, a later analysis linked about 17,000 TCR beta sequences to specific HLA alleles. In an earlier analysis of under 600 of the donors, most TCR beta V segments were observed in productive rearrangements about 90% or about 30% of the time, broadly matching IMGT annotations. The earlier analysis of 587 of the donors excluded 15 to 20 rarely observed V segments, including chromosome 9 orphons, because counts were too low. In vitro tests confirmed that a few of the cytomegalovirus-associated TCR beta chains recognize cytomegalovirus antigens. A cluster of highly shared sequence variants was judged likely to be a technical artifact of the sequencing pipeline.

The method behind the library was the immunoSEQ multiplex PCR assay. A mixture of 60 forward primers for TCR Vbeta segments and 13 reverse primers for TCR Jbeta segments was used in the multiplex PCR. A multiplex PCR assay on genomic DNA amplified the CDR3 region of rearranged TCR beta genes. Amplified TCR beta libraries were sequenced as 87-base-pair reads on the Illumina HiSeq System. The original pipeline was this. A later analysis tallied approximately 87 million unique TCR beta chains across the 666 repertoires, and around 12 million of those chains were shared by two or more donors. To remove PCR and sequencing errors, raw reads were error-corrected and collapsed into unique sequences using a nearest-neighbor algorithm that merged closely related sequences. Alignment of CDR3 sequences to IMGT reference sequences was used to assign V, D and J gene segments. For a sequence to be retained, a match of at least six nucleotides to both a V gene segment and a J gene segment was required. A rearrangement counted as productive if the CDR3 had no stop codons and remained in frame with V and J, and every other rearrangement counted as non-productive. Following IMGT convention, CDR3 was defined as the stretch from the second conserved V-encoded cysteine to the conserved J-encoded phenylalanine. Sequences without an unambiguous match to a single V gene segment were excluded from the earlier analysis of 450 to 750 of the donors. An earlier analysis of approximately 590 of the donors called V segments functional above 56.7% productive rearrangements and segregating when the between-donor standard deviation exceeded 5%. A statistical classification framework was developed to diagnose cytomegalovirus status using the catalog of TCR beta chain sequences. In a later analysis, V and J genes were assigned by comparing TCR nucleotide sequences against IMGT/GENE-DB human TR gene sequences. In a later analysis, CDR3 sequences and most-parsimonious VDJ recombination scenarios were assigned using the TCRdist pipeline. In a later analysis, each TCR beta chain was defined by its CDR3 amino acid sequence together with its V-gene family, and reads lacking a unique V-gene family were excluded. As a way to deal with suspected cross-contamination and a sequencing artifact, a later analysis dropped 640 or so nucleotide sequences that were highly shared and had low generation probability. For each public chain, a later analysis derived a clonal expansion index from normalized ranks of inferred template counts within each repertoire. In a later analysis, generation probabilities were computed with a VDJ recombination model fitted to out-of-frame rearrangements, and the resulting probabilities were checked against IGoR. A later analysis scored TCR-TCR, TCR-HLA and TCR-CMV co-occurrence with hypergeometric tests, applying a repertoire-size bias correction to TCR pairs. False discovery rates were estimated in a later analysis by permuting HLA or CMV assignments 20 times. In a later analysis, co-occurring TCRs were grouped using DBSCAN, and TCRdist sequence similarity was added for clustering within HLA-allele-positive subsets. Co-occurrence clustering excluded repertoires with fewer than 30,000 or more than 120,000 public chains, plus five with anomalous nucleotide sharing. Held by TCRdb, this immuneACCESS table contains in-frame sequences only and omits some clones. Under half of the omission traces to an unresolved V gene where checked; the cause of the rest is unknown. V, J and clone size are taken as reported in that table, and D and trimming were inferred from the DNA itself. Present in this sample are some 180,000 clones, 9.5% of which were seen just once. Roughly 1.4% of the sample is in the top ten clones.

The cohort consisted of 650 to 700 healthy bone marrow donors. Cohort members were all nominally healthy when sampled, although unrecorded immune exposures were likely present. The donor was CMV seropositive and was included in the group of 300 or so seropositive cohort members. Each donor provided a peripheral blood sample, and peripheral blood mononuclear cells were used for TCR beta sequencing. The Qiagen DNeasy Blood Extraction Kit was used to extract genomic DNA from the blood cell samples. With regard to this clone: Its target antigen remains unknown. No base qualities exist here, and no much larger clone lies one base off it.

Including the terminal cysteine and phenylalanine, the CDR3 comprises 12 residues. CDR3 DNA only is kept here, 36 bases in frame from base 1. Trimming takes 10 bases from V and 3 bases from J, and the germline ends sit 11 bases apart. CDR1 MGHRA and CDR2 YSYEKL were looked up in the germline V gene. Specimen: PBMCs. The chain was built from TRBV4-1 and TRBJ2-3; D gene: possibly TRBD1, on 6 matching bases. The clonotype comes from a woman aged 30 to 39 in good health and CMV-seropositive. The sequenced DNA: TGCGCCATCCCAGGGGTTACAGATACGCAGTATTTT. Translation gives CAIPGVTDTQYF.